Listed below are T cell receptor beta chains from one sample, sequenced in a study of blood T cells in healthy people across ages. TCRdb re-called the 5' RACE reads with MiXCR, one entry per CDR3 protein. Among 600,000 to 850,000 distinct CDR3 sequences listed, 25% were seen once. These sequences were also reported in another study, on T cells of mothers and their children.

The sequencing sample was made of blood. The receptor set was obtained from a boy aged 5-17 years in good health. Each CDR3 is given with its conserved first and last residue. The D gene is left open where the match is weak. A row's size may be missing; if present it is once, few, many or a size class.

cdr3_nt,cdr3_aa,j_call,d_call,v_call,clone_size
TGTGCCAGCACCAAGCAGATGGGTGGTGGCTACACCTTC,CASTKQMGGGYTF,TRBJ1-2,NA,TRBV2,few
TGCAGCGTTGGAGGACAGGGCATCCACACAGATACGCAGTATTTT,CSVGGQGIHTDTQYF,TRBJ2-3,TRBD1,TRBV29-1,NA
TGTGCCAGCTCCTCTGTACTAGCGACCACAGATACGCAGTATTTT,CASSSVLATTDTQYF,TRBJ2-3,TRBD2,TRBV6-6,few
TGTGCCAGCAGTTTAAAGGCCACTAATGAAAAACTGTTTTTT,CASSLKATNEKLFF,TRBJ1-4,NA,TRBV28,few
TGTGCCAGCAGTTACTGGAGACTAGCGCCGAACGCCGGGGAGCTGTTTTTT,CASSYWRLAPNAGELFF,TRBJ2-2,TRBD2,TRBV6-5,NA
TGCAGTGCCTACCGAGGAGCGGGGGGCCAGGCGGAGACCCAGTACTTC,CSAYRGAGGQAETQYF,TRBJ2-5,TRBD2,TRBV20-1,few
TGTGCCAGCAGTTACCGGTCCGGGGATAGGTATGGCTACACCTTC,CASSYRSGDRYGYTF,TRBJ1-2,NA,TRBV6-2/TRBV6-3,NA
TGTGCCAGCAGTTTGGTCCCGAGCAGCTATGGCTACACCTTC,CASSLVPSSYGYTF,TRBJ1-2,NA,TRBV12-3/TRBV12-4,NA
TGCAGCGTTGGACTGACTAGCGGGGCTGACTCCTACGAGCAGTACTTC,CSVGLTSGADSYEQYF,TRBJ2-7,TRBD2,TRBV29-1,few
TGTGCCAGCAGCCTCCTGACTAGCGACACAGATGCGCAGTATTTT,CASSLLTSDTDAQYF,TRBJ2-3,TRBD2,TRBV5-5,NA
TGTGCCAGCAGCATCGATAACATTCAGTACTTC,CASSIDNIQYF,TRBJ2-4,NA,TRBV5-6,few
TGTGCCAGCAGCTTAAGGGCGGAAGAGACCCAGTACTTC,CASSLRAEETQYF,TRBJ2-5,NA,TRBV7-3,many
TGTGCCAGCAGGGGGGGGAGGAATCAGCCCCAGCATTTT,CASRGGRNQPQHF,TRBJ1-5,NA,TRBV12-3/TRBV12-4,NA
TGCGCCAGCAGCTTGGATTGGGGATTCACCGGGGAGCTGTTTTTT,CASSLDWGFTGELFF,TRBJ2-2,NA,TRBV5-1,NA
TGCAGCGTTGCCGGGGGTAATGAAAAACTGTTTTTT,CSVAGGNEKLFF,TRBJ1-4,NA,TRBV29-1,few
TGTGCCAGCAGAAGCGGGGTACCTCGGGAGACCCAGTACTTC,CASRSGVPRETQYF,TRBJ2-5,TRBD2,TRBV6-5,once
TGCGCCAGCAGCCAAGACATTTGGACAGGGGTCTATGGCTACACCTTC,CASSQDIWTGVYGYTF,TRBJ1-2,TRBD1,TRBV4-3,NA
TGTGCCAGCAGCTTACAGGCTAGCTCCTACGAGCAGTACTTC,CASSLQASSYEQYF,TRBJ2-7,NA,TRBV7-9,NA
TGTGCCAGCAGCCCGGACAGCGTTCGGACCCAGTACTTC,CASSPDSVRTQYF,TRBJ2-5,NA,TRBV11-3,few
TGTGCCAGCAGCTTAGCCCCTTTATGGGGAACTAATGAAAAACTGTTTTTT,CASSLAPLWGTNEKLFF,TRBJ1-4,NA,TRBV7-3,few
TGTGCCAGCAGTTCGTGGCCGAGCTCCTACGAGCAGTACTTC,CASSSWPSSYEQYF,TRBJ2-7,NA,TRBV12-3/TRBV12-4,few
TGCGCCAGCAGCTTAGTCCCCTTTACGGATACGCAGTATTTT,CASSLVPFTDTQYF,TRBJ2-3,NA,TRBV5-1,NA
TGTGCCAGTAGAGACGGACAGGGAAAAAACATTCAGTACTTC,CASRDGQGKNIQYF,TRBJ2-4,TRBD1,TRBV19,NA
TGTGCCAGCAGCTTGGGGACCTTTACCTACGAGCAGTACTTC,CASSLGTFTYEQYF,TRBJ2-7,NA,TRBV5-6,few
TGTGCCAGCAGCCCCCAGGGGACCATCCCCTACGAGCAGTACTTC,CASSPQGTIPYEQYF,TRBJ2-7,NA,TRBV7-9,once
TGCGCCAGCAAACAGCGGGATGATGAGCAGTTCTTC,CASKQRDDEQFF,TRBJ2-1,TRBD2,TRBV5-1,NA
TGTGCCAGTAGTGAACAGGGGTCCCAAGAAAAACTGTTTTTT,CASSEQGSQEKLFF,TRBJ1-4,TRBD1,TRBV19,NA